Listed below are T cell receptor beta chains from one sample, sequenced in a study of blood T cell dynamics during melanoma immunotherapy. Sequenced by immunoSEQ multiplex PCR; TCRdb stores in-frame clones only, minus some. The table records roughly 5,900 clones, nearly 90% of them present only once. Sequencing was performed on blood, taken from a patient treated with checkpoint blockade. These receptors were taken from a human donor with melanoma. Both conserved end residues are part of each CDR3. Fields, in order: J gene, V gene, clone size, D gene, CDR3 DNA, CDR3 protein. D genes are given only for firm matches. Size is omitted from some rows. Given values are once, few, many or a class for expanded clones.

TRBJ2-7 TRBV19 - - TGTGCCAGTAGCCATAGACCTGGCGGGTTCTACGAGCAGTACTTC CASSHRPGGFYEQYF
TRBJ2-6 TRBV9 - - TGTGCCAGCAGCGTTAACCGGGTTGCACAATCTGGGGCCAACGTCCTGACTTTC CASSVNRVAQSGANVLTF
TRBJ1-3 TRBV2 once - TGTGCCAGCAGTGGGGTACAGAGGCACGGAAACACCATATATTTT CASSGVQRHGNTIYF
TRBJ2-1 TRBV5-1 - - TGCGCCAGCAGCTTGGGGCTGGGATCCTACAATGAGCAGTTCTTC CASSLGLGSYNEQFF
TRBJ2-7 TRBV9 - - TGTGCCAGCAGCTCGATGACAGGCTACGAGCAGTACTTC CASSSMTGYEQYF
TRBJ2-7 TRBV5-8 - TRBD2 TGTGCCAGCAGCTTGGTCGGTGACCCTAGCGGGCCCGCCTACGAGCAGTACTTC CASSLVGDPSGPAYEQYF
TRBJ2-7 TRBV7-2 - - TGTGCCAGCAGCTTCCTAAGGGCGGGGTGGGGCGAGCAGTACTTC CASSFLRAGWGEQYF
TRBJ2-3 TRBV28 - - TGTGCCAGCAGAAAGGCAGGGCAACTCCGGCCGTATTTT CASRKAGQLRPYF
TRBJ2-5 TRBV23-1 - TRBD1 TGCGCCAGCAGAAGCCCCCGGGACAGGGACGAGACCCAGTACTTC CASRSPRDRDETQYF
TRBJ1-1 TRBV4-2 - - TGTGCCAGCAGCCGAAGACAGATGAACACTGAAGCTTTCTTT CASSRRQMNTEAFF
TRBJ1-2 TRBV4-1 - TRBD1 TGCGCCAGCAGCCAAGGCAGCAGGGGGTACTATGGCTACACCTTC CASSQGSRGYYGYTF
TRBJ2-1 TRBV29-1 - TRBD1 TGCAGCGTTTTCGTTTCAGGGGGCCATGAGCAGTTCTTC CSVFVSGGHEQFF
TRBJ1-2 TRBV4-3 - - TGCGCCAGCAGCCAAGATGTGGTTACACTCTATGGCTACACCTTC CASSQDVVTLYGYTF
TRBJ1-1 TRBV6-5 - TRBD1 TGTGCCAGCAGTTCCTTTTTCGGACAGGGTGTCACTGAAGCTTTCTTT CASSSFFGQGVTEAFF
TRBJ2-5 TRBV9 - - TGTGCCAGCAGTGGAGGGCGCCCCCAAGAGACCCAGTACTTC CASSGGRPQETQYF
TRBJ2-7 TRBV5-1 - - TGCGCCAGCAGCTCGACCAACGCGGGCTACGAGCAGTACTTC CASSSTNAGYEQYF
TRBJ2-1 TRBV7-3 - - TGTGCCAGCAGCCCCAATCCCGGGGATGAGCAGTTCTTC CASSPNPGDEQFF
TRBJ2-1 TRBV18 - TRBD2 TGTGCCAGCTCACCACTGACGCGGGGGGGTTACAATGAGCAGTTCTTC CASSPLTRGGYNEQFF
TRBJ2-1 TRBV5-1 - TRBD2 TGCGCCAGCAGCTTGGCCCGACTAGCGGGGGGGGTCAATGAGCAGTTCTTC CASSLARLAGGVNEQFF
TRBJ1-5 TRBV27 once - TGTGCCAGCAGTCGACATTTTATAGCAGGGGCGGACAATCAGCCCCAGCATTTT CASSRHFIAGADNQPQHF
TRBJ2-5 TRBV6-5 - TRBD2 TGTGCCAGCAGACGGAGCGGGGGTGGGGAGACCCAGTACTTC CASRRSGGGETQYF
TRBJ2-7 TRBV23-1 - TRBD1 TGCGCCAGCAGTCAATCGATCGACAGGGAGTGCTACGAGCAGTACTTC CASSQSIDRECYEQYF
TRBJ1-1 TRBV7-9 - - TGTGCCAGCAGCTTAGTTCCGGGTACGACTGAAGCTTTCTTT CASSLVPGTTEAFF
TRBJ1-2 TRBV6-6 - - TGTGCCAGTGGAACCAGGGGATCTGGCTACACCTTC CASGTRGSGYTF
TRBJ1-4 TRBV28 - - TGTGCCAGCAGCTCCGCTCCAGCCTTATATAATGAAAAACTGTTTTTT CASSSAPALYNEKLFF
TRBJ2-1 TRBV15 - TRBD2 TGTGCCACCAGCAGAGATCTATCTAGCGGGTCCTACAATGAGCAGTTCTTC CATSRDLSSGSYNEQFF
TRBJ1-5 TRBV4-2 - - TGTGCCAGCAGCTTGCGGGGGGAGGGAAGTACCAATCAGCCCCAGCATTTT CASSLRGEGSTNQPQHF